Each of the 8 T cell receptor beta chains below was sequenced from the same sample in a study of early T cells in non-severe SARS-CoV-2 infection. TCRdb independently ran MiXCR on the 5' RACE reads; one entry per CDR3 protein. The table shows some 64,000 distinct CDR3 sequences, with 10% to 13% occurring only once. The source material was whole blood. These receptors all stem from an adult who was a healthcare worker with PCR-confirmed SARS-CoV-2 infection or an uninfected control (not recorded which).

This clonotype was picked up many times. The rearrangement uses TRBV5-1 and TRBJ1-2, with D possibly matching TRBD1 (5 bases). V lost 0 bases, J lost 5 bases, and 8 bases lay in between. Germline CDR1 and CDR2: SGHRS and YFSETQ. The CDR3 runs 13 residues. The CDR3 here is CASSLEGEYGYTF. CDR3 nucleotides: TGCGCCAGCAGCTTGGAAGGGGAATATGGCTACACCTTC.

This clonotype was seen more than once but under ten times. CDR3 DNA sequence: TGTGCCAGCAGCTCGGGGCGGGCGGGCTCCACAGATACGCAGTATTTT. This translates into CASSSGRAGSTDTQYF. The chain has TRBV7-2 and TRBJ2-3, with D perhaps assigned TRBD1 or TRBD2 (5 bases each). The germline V gene has CDR1 SGHTA and CDR2 FQGNSA. Trimming stripped 4 bases from V and 2 bases from J, with 16 bases between. CDR3 size: 16 residues.

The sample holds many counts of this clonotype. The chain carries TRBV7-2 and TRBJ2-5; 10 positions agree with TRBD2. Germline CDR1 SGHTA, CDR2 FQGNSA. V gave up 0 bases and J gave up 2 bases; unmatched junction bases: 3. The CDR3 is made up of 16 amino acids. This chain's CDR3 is CASSLAVAGGQETQYF. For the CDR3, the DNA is TGTGCCAGCAGCTTAGCGGTAGCGGGGGGTCAAGAGACCCAGTACTTC.

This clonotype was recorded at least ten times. CDR3 loop: CASSIQETQYF. The CDR3 DNA reads TGTGCCAGCAGCATCCAAGAGACCCAGTACTTC. The chain uses TRBV11-2 and TRBJ2-5; no clear D. Germline V lookup: CDR1 SGHAT, CDR2 FQNNGV. The CDR3 runs 11 residues. Trimming cost V 5 bases and J 1 base, with 2 bases left between them.

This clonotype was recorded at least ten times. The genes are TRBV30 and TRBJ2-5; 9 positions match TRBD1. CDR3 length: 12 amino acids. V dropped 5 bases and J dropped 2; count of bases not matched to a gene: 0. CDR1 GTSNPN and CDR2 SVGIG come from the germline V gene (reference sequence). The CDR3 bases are TGTGCCTGGGACAGGGGGCAAGAGACCCAGTACTTC. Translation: CAWDRGQETQYF.

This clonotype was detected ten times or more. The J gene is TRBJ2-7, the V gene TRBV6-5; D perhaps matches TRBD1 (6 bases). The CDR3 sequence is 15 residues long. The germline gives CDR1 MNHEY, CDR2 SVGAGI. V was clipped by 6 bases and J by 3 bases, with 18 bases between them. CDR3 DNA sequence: TGTGCCAGCAGCTACGCCCCACAGGGAAGCTACGAGCAGTACTTC. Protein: CASSYAPQGSYEQYF.

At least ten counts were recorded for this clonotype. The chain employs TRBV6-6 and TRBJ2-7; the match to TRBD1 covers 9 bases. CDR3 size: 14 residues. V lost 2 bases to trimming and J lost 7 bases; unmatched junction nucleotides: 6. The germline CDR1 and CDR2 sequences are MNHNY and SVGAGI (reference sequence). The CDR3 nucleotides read TGTGCCAGCAGTTACCAGGGACAGGGTGTGGAGCAGTACTTC. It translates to CASSYQGQGVEQYF.

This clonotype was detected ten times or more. The CDR3 loop reads CATSEDYTDTQYF. The CDR3 DNA sequence: TGTGCCACCAGTGAGGACTACACAGATACGCAGTATTTT. This chain uses TRBV24-1 with TRBJ2-3; TRBD2 might be the D (6 bases). The germline CDR1 and CDR2 sequences are KGHDR and SFDVKD. V was pared by 4 bases and J by 2 bases, with 6 bases between. CDR3 length: 13 amino acids.